A single sample is the source of the 21 T cell receptor beta chains below, sequenced in a study of tissue T cells after allogeneic stem cell transplantation (dated by TCRdb to 2022 to 2024). The time point label on this specimen signifies: human tissue collected at research (rapid) autopsy. Over an approximately 3-year period, 6 to 8 adult allo-HCT recipients with steroid-refractory GVHD were prospectively enrolled in a research-autopsy study. Library construction relied on the immunoSEQ multiplex PCR assay. TCRdb carries this immuneACCESS record with in-frame sequences only. Its versions omit some clonotypes, under half of them owing to an unresolved V gene in the studies checked, with the rest unexplained. The sample yields thousands of clones; 55% to 75% were counted once. The ten most abundant clones make up approximately 22% of the sample. Source: duodenal tissue, taken at autopsy. Source of these receptors: a male patient at least 60 years old with steroid-refractory graft-versus-host disease after an allogeneic stem cell transplant. In transplant recipients, some T cells may be of donor rather than host origin.

This chain joins TRBV6-6 and TRBJ2-1; D remains ambiguous. V was pared by 5 bases and J by 4 bases, with 15 bases between. CDR3 length: 15 amino acids. Looked up from germline, CDR1 is MNHNY and CDR2 is SVGAGI (reference sequence). CDR3 sequence reads: CASSPIFAEYNEQFF. In nucleotides, the CDR3 is TGTGCCAGCAGTCCGATATTCGCCGAGTACAATGAGCAGTTCTTC.

This clone was observed a handful of times. This chain joins TRBV3-1 (or the pseudogene TRBV3-2) and TRBJ2-5; 8 bases align to TRBD1. Germline V gives CDR1 LGHDT, CDR2 YNNKEL (reference sequence). The CDR3 has 13 residues. Losses at the gene ends were 4 bases for V and 5 bases for J; bases not matched to a gene: 3. CDR3 coding DNA: TGTGCCAGCAGCCGGGACAGGATGGAGACCCAGTACTTC. It yields the protein CASSRDRMETQYF.

In its sample, this clone ranks as large. This chain connects TRBV7-9 to TRBJ1-1, with unresolved D. CDR1 and CDR2 from the germline V gene are SEHNR and FQNEAQ (reference sequence). The CDR3 loop spans 13 amino acids. Trimming pared 1 base from V and 0 bases from J, leaving 3 bases between. CDR3 residues: CASSLEVNTEAFF. CDR3 nucleotide sequence: TGTGCCAGCAGCTTAGAGGTGAACACTGAAGCTTTCTTT.

This clone is classed as large (0.1 to 1%). The V call is TRBV29-1, the J call TRBJ1-1; D not resolved. The CDR3 has 13 amino acids. The V and J ends lost 5 bases and 0 bases respectively, with 10 bases between them. CDR1 is SQVTM, CDR2 ANQGSEA, per germline. CDR3 residues: CSVISPMNTEAFF. The CDR3 DNA sequence: TGCAGCGTTATTAGCCCCATGAACACTGAAGCTTTCTTT.

This clone occurred a few times. CDR3 nucleotide sequence: TGTGCCAGCAGCTTCTCCAAGGATCAGCCCCAGCATTTT. It yields the protein CASSFSKDQPQHF. The chain links TRBV7-9 to TRBJ1-5; unclear D gene. The ends were cut back, 3 bases at V and 5 bases at J, with 8 bases in the middle. Germline V CDR1 and CDR2: SEHNR, FQNEAQ (reference sequence). CDR3 length equals 13 residues.

The CDR3 sequence is CASSYSWDSSYEQYF. The CDR3 DNA sequence: TGTGCCAGCAGTTACTCATGGGACAGCTCCTACGAGCAGTACTTC. The chain has TRBV6-5 and TRBJ2-7; 7 bases fit TRBD1. The V gene end was trimmed by 0 bases and the J gene end by 0 bases; junction bases not matched to a gene: 2. The CDR3 loop spans 15 amino acids. Germline V gene lookup returns CDR1 MNHEY and CDR2 SVGAGI.

The chain links TRBV5-1 to TRBJ2-3; 12 bases align to TRBD2. The V and J ends lost 2 bases and 0 bases, in that order; junction bases with no gene match: 4. The CDR3 consists of 17 residues. Germline CDR1 SGHRS, CDR2 YFSETQ. CDR3 residues: CASSFLTSGGSTDTQYF. The CDR3 nucleotides read TGCGCCAGCAGCTTTCTGACTAGCGGGGGAAGCACAGATACGCAGTATTTT.

The V call is TRBV3-1 (or the pseudogene TRBV3-2), the J call TRBJ1-5; perhaps TRBD1 as D (6 bases). Germline-derived CDR1 and CDR2 are LGHDT and YNNKEL (reference sequence). The CDR3 is made up of 17 amino acids. Trimming left V 2 bases short and J 3 bases short, with 17 bases between. The CDR3 region has the DNA TGTGCCAGCAGCCAAATGAGGACAGTGTTGCTCAATCAGCCCCAGCATTTT. It is translated as CASSQMRTVLLNQPQHF.

This rearrangement joins TRBV7-2 to TRBJ2-1, with 14 positions matching TRBD2. The CDR3 length is 15 residues. Trimming removed 5 bases from V and 7 bases from J; junction bases left unmatched: 4. Per the germline V gene, CDR1 is SGHTA and CDR2 is FQGNSA. CDR3 sequence reads: CASSPTSGGANEQFF. In DNA, the CDR3 is TGTGCCAGCAGCCCGACTAGCGGGGGGGCAAATGAGCAGTTCTTC.

V gene TRBV2 combines with J gene TRBJ2-2; no clear D gene. Trimming cost V 3 bases and J 1 base, with 3 bases left between them. CDR3 length: 13 residues. Germline-derived CDR1 and CDR2 are SNHLY and FYNNEI. The CDR3 region is CASSEGNTGELFF. The CDR3 DNA follows: TGTGCCAGCAGTGAGGGGAACACCGGGGAGCTGTTTTTT.

The chain recombines TRBV19 with TRBJ2-5, with D hard to call. The V and J ends lost 7 bases and 5 bases respectively, with 14 bases between them. The V gene's germline CDR1 is LNHDA and CDR2 SQIVND (reference sequence). CDR3 length equals 13 residues. In nucleotides, the CDR3 is TGTGCCAGTACCGAAGGAATTGGGGAGACCCAGTACTTC. As protein: CASTEGIGETQYF.

The J gene is TRBJ1-1, the V gene TRBV7-8, with 7 bases fitting TRBD1. The V gene's germline CDR1 is SGHVS and CDR2 FQNEAQ. With V trimmed by 5 bases and J by 1 base, 4 bases remained unmatched. This CDR3 is built from 14 residues. CDR3 sequence: CASSHNRGNTEAFF. The CDR3 DNA reads TGTGCCAGCAGCCATAACAGGGGGAACACTGAAGCTTTCTTT.

The chain joins TRBV5-1 to TRBJ2-6, with 7 bases lining up with TRBD1. Germline CDR1 and CDR2: SGHRS and YFSETQ. J lost 2 bases, V lost 4 bases, and 3 bases had no gene match. The CDR3 consists of 15 residues. The CDR3 reads CASSDDRAGANVLTF. In DNA form, the CDR3 reads TGCGCCAGCAGCGACGACAGGGCTGGGGCCAACGTCCTGACTTTC.

The chain joins TRBV19 to TRBJ2-7, with 7 bases fitting TRBD1. Germline assignment: CDR1 LNHDA and CDR2 SQIVND (reference sequence). The CDR3 is made up of 16 amino acids. V shed 11 bases and J 6 bases; nucleotides not matched to a gene: 22. CDR3 loop: CASQPRQGSGYSEQYF. The CDR3 DNA follows: TGTGCCTCACAACCGAGACAGGGATCCGGCTATAGCGAGCAGTACTTC.

In DNA, the CDR3 is TGTGCCAGCAGCCAAGATGTCGTCTCTGGAAACACCATATATTTT. Encoded protein: CASSQDVVSGNTIYF. The genes are TRBV3-1 (or the pseudogene TRBV3-2) and TRBJ1-3; D is unclear. With 0 bases removed from V and 0 bases from J, the gap between germline ends came to 6 bases. The CDR3 length is 15 residues. The germline gives CDR1 LGHDT, CDR2 YNNKEL (reference sequence).

The rearrangement links TRBV7-8 to TRBJ2-5; TRBD1 aligns across 9 bases. The junction had 10 bases not matched to a gene; V was cut back by 6 bases and J by 5 bases. This CDR3 contains 15 residues. CDR1 and CDR2 (germline): SGHVS, FQNEAQ. As DNA, the CDR3 is TGTGCCAGCAGATCCAAGGACAGGGGATGGGAGACCCAGTACTTC. It is translated as CASRSKDRGWETQYF. The full variable domain, in which reference TRBV7-8 and TRBJ2-5 provide the parts outside the CDR3, is GAGVSQSPRYKVAKRGQDVALRCDPISGHVSLFWYQQALGQGPEFLTYFQNEAQLDKSGLPSDRFFAERPEGSVSTLKIQRTQQEDSAVYLCASRSKDRGWETQYFGPGTRLLVL.

The gene calls are TRBV7-2 and TRBJ2-1; TRBD1 agrees at 11 bases. The trim removed 7 bases at V and 9 bases at J, leaving 14 bases unmatched. The CDR3 is 16 residues long. CDR1 and CDR2 from the germline V gene are SGHTA and FQGNSA. The CDR3 sequence is CASKTGTGGWGGEQFF. CDR3 DNA sequence: TGTGCCAGCAAAACCGGGACAGGGGGTTGGGGCGGTGAGCAGTTCTTC.

The CDR3: CASSPLRGTGTDTQYF. CDR3 nucleotide sequence: TGTGCCAGCTCACCACTTCGGGGAACGGGAACAGATACGCAGTATTTT. The gene calls are TRBV18 and TRBJ2-3, with a possible D match to TRBD2 (5 bases). The germline V gene has CDR1 KGHSH and CDR2 LQKENI. The CDR3 is 16 amino acids. V was cut by 1 base and J by 3 bases, with 14 bases left in between.

The genes are TRBV6-6 and TRBJ2-5, with 9 bases fitting TRBD2. V dropped 4 bases and J dropped 4; count of bases not matched to a gene: 4. Germline CDR1 and CDR2: MNHNY and SVGAGI (reference sequence). The CDR3 is 14 amino acids. DNA of the CDR3: TGTGCCAGCAGTTTCGCGGGGGGGCGAGAGACCCAGTACTTC. It encodes CASSFAGGRETQYF.

The V call is TRBV6-2 or TRBV6-3, the J call TRBJ2-5; 7 bases agree with TRBD1. The V gene end was trimmed by 4 bases and the J gene end by 2 bases; junction bases not matched to a gene: 4. The CDR3 contains 14 residues. Germline CDR1 and CDR2: MNHEY and SVGEGT. In DNA form, the CDR3 reads TGTGCCAGCAGTTCTTGGGACAGTCAAGAGACCCAGTACTTC. Translating gives CASSSWDSQETQYF.

The CDR3 loop is CASILQVPAYGYTF. Here the CDR3 DNA reads TGTGCCAGCATCTTACAGGTACCCGCCTATGGCTACACCTTC. The V gene is TRBV6-6, the J gene TRBJ1-2, with TRBD1 as a possible D gene (5 bases). This CDR3 has 14 amino acids. V lost 7 bases and J 4 bases, leaving 16 bases between the germline ends. The V gene's germline CDR1 is MNHNY and CDR2 SVGAGI (reference sequence).